A selection of T cell receptor beta chains follows, all from one sample in a study of shared clonotypes between healthy human individuals. Assay used: immunoSEQ multiplex PCR; TCRdb lists only in-frame clones, some missing. The sample lists 780,000 or so clones; roughly two thirds were seen once. Sequencing was performed on memory CD4+ T cells sorted from blood. All receptors come from a woman aged 25 to 39 in good health. Both conserved end residues are part of each CDR3. The D gene is left open where the match is weak. Size values are once, few and many counts, or a class for expanded clones, and some rows have none.

V gene	D gene	CDR3 length	J gene	clone size	CDR3 DNA	CDR3 protein
TRBV18	TRBD2	13	TRBJ2-1	-	TGTGCCAGCTCATTTAGCGGGAACAATGAGCAGTTCTTC	CASSFSGNNEQFF
TRBV11-3	-	17	TRBJ2-4	once	TGTGCCAGCAGCTTAGTTTGGCTTAGCGTGGCCAAAAACATTCAGTACTTC	CASSLVWLSVAKNIQYF
TRBV7-9	-	11	TRBJ1-4	-	TGTGCCAGCAGCCGGAATGAAAAACTGTTTTTT	CASSRNEKLFF
TRBV6-6	-	13	TRBJ2-2	many	TGTGCCACAGGAGGTAATTACACCGGGGAGCTGTTTTTT	CATGGNYTGELFF
TRBV28	TRBD1	15	TRBJ1-4	-	TGTGCCAGCAGTGTACTGACAGGGGGGAATGAAAAACTGTTTTTT	CASSVLTGGNEKLFF
TRBV15	-	14	TRBJ2-2	-	TGTGCCACCAGCAGTGTGGGGAGCACCGGGGAGCTGTTTTTT	CATSSVGSTGELFF
TRBV11-3	TRBD2	16	TRBJ2-1	-	TGTGCCAGCAGCATTAGCGGGAGTAGATCCTACAATGAGCAGTTCTTC	CASSISGSRSYNEQFF
TRBV7-2	-	13	TRBJ1-2	few	TGTGCCAGCAGCTACAGGGTAGCAAACGGCTACACCTTC	CASSYRVANGYTF
TRBV6-4	TRBD2	15	TRBJ2-3	-	TGTGCCAGCAGTGTAGGACTAGCGGGAGCAGATACGCAGTATTTT	CASSVGLAGADTQYF
TRBV5-1	-	13	TRBJ2-1	-	TGCGCCAGCAGCCCCGCTGTGCGTAATGAGCAGTTCTTC	CASSPAVRNEQFF
TRBV28	TRBD1	16	TRBJ1-5	once	TGTGCCAGCAGTGGACAGGCCCTGGGTGGCAATCAGCCCCAGCATTTT	CASSGQALGGNQPQHF
TRBV19	-	13	TRBJ2-1	few	TGTGCCAGTAGTAAGTGGGACTACAATGAGCAGTTCTTC	CASSKWDYNEQFF
TRBV19	-	13	TRBJ1-5	-	TGTGCCAGTTCCCGGCTAAGGGATCAGCCCCAGCATTTT	CASSRLRDQPQHF
TRBV19	-	16	TRBJ2-7	few	TGTGCCAGTAGTAAAAGGGGGCGAGGGGGGTCCTACGAGCAGTACTTC	CASSKRGRGGSYEQYF